This TCR beta chain was recorded in a study of blood T cell repertoires in COVID-19. TCRdb's copy holds only in-frame clones and misses some; the assay was immunoSEQ multiplex PCR. The sample lists about 330,000 clones, roughly 90% occurring once. The V gene's germline CDR1 is SGHTA and CDR2 FQGNSA. V was cut by 2 bases and J by 0 bases, with 10 bases left in between. The CDR3 length is 15 residues. The sequence came from a woman younger than 45 who had recovered from COVID-19. The chain links TRBV7-2 to TRBJ1-1; unclear D gene. Sequencing used PBMCs or T cells enriched from blood (not recorded which). CDR3 residues: CASSLMNDLNTEAFF. CDR3 coding DNA: TGTGCCAGCAGCTTAATGAACGACTTGAACACTGAAGCTTTCTTT.